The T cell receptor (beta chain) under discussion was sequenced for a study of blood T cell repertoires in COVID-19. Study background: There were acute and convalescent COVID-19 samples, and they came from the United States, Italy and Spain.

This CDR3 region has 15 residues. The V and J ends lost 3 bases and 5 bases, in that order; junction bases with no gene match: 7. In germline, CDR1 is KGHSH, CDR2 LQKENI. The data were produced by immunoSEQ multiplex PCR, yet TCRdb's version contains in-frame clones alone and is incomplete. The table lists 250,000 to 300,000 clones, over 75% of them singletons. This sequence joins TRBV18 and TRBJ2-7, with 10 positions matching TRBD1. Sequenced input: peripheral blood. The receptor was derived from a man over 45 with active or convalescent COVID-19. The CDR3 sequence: CASSPLGQGQNEQYF. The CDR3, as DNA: TGTGCCAGCTCACCCTTGGGACAGGGGCAAAACGAGCAGTACTTC.